The 13 T cell receptor beta chains in this list originate from one sample, sequenced in a study of PD-1 blockade in classical Hodgkin lymphoma. The assay was immunoSEQ multiplex PCR, and TCRdb's table has in-frame clones only and misses some. The sample shows around 40,000 clones, approximately 78% of them seen only once. Every patient had relapsed following autologous stem cell transplantation, and cohorts differed in brentuximab vedotin exposure. This sample comprised peripheral blood mononuclear cells (PBMCs), obtained at baseline. The source of these receptors is a human donor with classical Hodgkin lymphoma.

V is TRBV7-8 and J is TRBJ2-7; TRBD2 matches at 10 bases. The germline V gene has CDR1 SGHVS and CDR2 FQNEAQ. The CDR3 length is 19 residues. V lost 4 bases and J lost 6; bases outside the gene matches: 21. CDR3: CASSSYRLAGGPKGGEQYF. In DNA form, the CDR3 reads TGTGCCAGCAGCTCCTATCGTTTAGCGGGGGGCCCCAAGGGGGGCGAGCAGTACTTC. The full variable domain, in which reference TRBV7-8 and TRBJ2-7 provide the parts outside the CDR3, is GAGVSQSPRYKVAKRGQDVALRCDPISGHVSLFWYQQALGQGPEFLTYFQNEAQLDKSGLPSDRFFAERPEGSVSTLKIQRTQQEDSAVYLCASSSYRLAGGPKGGEQYFGPGTRLTVT.

This chain joins TRBV25-1 and TRBJ1-1; D is perhaps TRBD1 (6 bases). This CDR3 contains 14 residues. The V and J ends lost 5 bases and 1 base respectively, with 11 bases between them. Germline-derived CDR1 and CDR2 are MGHDK and SYGVNS. The chain's CDR3 is CASSQGGSNTEAFF. CDR3 bases: TGTGCCAGCAGTCAAGGGGGATCGAACACTGAAGCTTTCTTT.

This clone turned up a few times. The chain uses TRBV11-1 and TRBJ2-2; 12 bases are shared with TRBD2. The CDR3 has 17 residues. Germline-derived CDR1 and CDR2 are SGHAT and FQDESV (reference sequence). V lost 4 bases, J lost 1 base, and 4 bases stayed unmatched. The CDR3 DNA reads as TGTGCCAGCAGCTCTTGGACTAGCGGGGAGAACACCGGGGAGCTGTTTTTT. As protein: CASSSWTSGENTGELFF.

Regarding this clone: The identical CDR3 is also encoded by other nucleotide sequences in the sample. This chain connects TRBV4-3 to TRBJ1-1; D is uncertain. Trimming left V 0 bases short and J 0 bases short, with 5 bases between. The CDR3 covers 14 residues. Looked up from germline, CDR1 is LGHNA and CDR2 is YSLEER. The CDR3 protein is CASSQDRMNTEAFF. CDR3 DNA sequence: TGCGCCAGCAGCCAAGACAGAATGAACACTGAAGCTTTCTTT.

This clone appeared once. The chain combines TRBV9 with TRBJ1-5; D is unresolved. Germline CDR1 SGDLS, CDR2 YYNGEE. Trimming cost V 2 bases and J 4 bases, with 7 bases left between them. This CDR3 has 13 amino acids. In nucleotides, the CDR3 is TGTGCCAGCAGCGTGACCTCGAATCAGCCCCAGCATTTT. It yields the protein CASSVTSNQPQHF.

The gene calls are TRBV7-2 and TRBJ2-3, with 8 bases fitting TRBD1. Germline CDR1 SGHTA, CDR2 FQGNSA. This CDR3 contains 14 residues. The V segment lost 4 bases and the J segment 6 bases; nucleotides outside the gene matches: 6. The CDR3 is CASSSDRARDTQYF. The CDR3 coding sequence is TGTGCCAGCAGCTCGGACAGGGCGAGGGATACGCAGTATTTT.

The chain carries TRBV10-2 and TRBJ2-1; TRBD2 aligns across 12 bases. CDR3 length equals 19 residues. V shed 4 bases and J 1 base; nucleotides not matched to a gene: 11. CDR1 and CDR2 from the germline V gene are WSHSY and SAAADI. CDR3 residues: CASSAYWTSGVGSYNEQFF. CDR3 nucleotide sequence: TGCGCCAGCAGTGCATACTGGACTAGCGGGGTAGGGTCCTACAATGAGCAGTTCTTC.

This rearrangement joins TRBV10-2 to TRBJ2-2; perhaps TRBD1 as D (6 bases). Germline values: CDR1 WSHSY, CDR2 SAAADI. Trimming left V 4 bases short and J 6 bases short, with 9 bases between. The CDR3 covers 13 residues. As DNA, the CDR3 is TGCGCCAGCAGTGTACAGGGCCCCGGGGAGCTGTTTTTT. This encodes CASSVQGPGELFF.

The J gene is TRBJ1-4, the V gene TRBV5-6; D may be TRBD1 (6 bases). Trimming cost V 1 base and J 4 bases, with 20 bases left between them. CDR3 size: 18 residues. Germline V lookup: CDR1 SGHDT, CDR2 YYEEEE. CDR3 loop: CASSLRRQALRLNEKLFF. CDR3 bases: TGTGCCAGCAGCTTGCGTCGACAGGCCCTCAGACTTAATGAAAAACTGTTTTTT.

This rearrangement joins TRBV19 to TRBJ1-6; TRBD1 aligns across 9 bases. The CDR3 contains 18 residues. Trimming cost V 6 bases and J 6 bases; bases outside gene matches: 15. CDR1 LNHDA and CDR2 SQIVND come from the germline V gene (reference sequence). The CDR3 loop is CASRPRFPGQGRNSPLHF. The CDR3 bases are TGTGCCAGTAGGCCCCGTTTTCCGGGACAGGGTCGTAATTCACCCCTCCACTTT. Full variable domain (remainder filled in from reference TRBV19 and TRBJ1-6): DGGITQSPKYLFRKEGQNVTLSCEQNLNHDAMYWYRQDPGQGLRLIYYSQIVNDFQKGDIAEGYSVSREKKESFPLTVTSAQKNPTAFYLCASRPRFPGQGRNSPLHFGNGTRLTVT.

The V and J genes are TRBV4-1 and TRBJ1-5, with a weak D call TRBD1 (5 bases). CDR3 size: 15 residues. V dropped 0 bases and J dropped 2 bases, with 8 bases sitting between them. Germline CDR1 and CDR2: MGHRA and YSYEKL. CDR3 loop: CASSQEGRGNQPQHF. DNA for the CDR3: TGCGCCAGCAGCCAAGAGGGACGTGGCAATCAGCCCCAGCATTTT.

Within the sample, this clone is medium-sized (0.01 to 0.1%). The chain links TRBV10-3 to TRBJ2-7; 9 nucleotides align to TRBD2. V lost 0 bases and J lost 3; bases outside the gene matches: 12. This CDR3 contains 18 residues. Germline V lookup: CDR1 ENHRY, CDR2 SYGVKD. DNA for the CDR3: TGTGCCATCAGTGAGTCGAGGCCCTTAGCGGGGGCCGGCTACGAGCAGTACTTC. Its translation: CAISESRPLAGAGYEQYF.

The chain uses TRBV2 and TRBJ2-2, with 11 bases lining up with TRBD1. The ends lost 5 bases at V and 4 bases at J; junction bases unmatched: 3. This CDR3 contains 15 residues. Germline CDR1 reads SNHLY; CDR2 reads FYNNEI. The CDR3 bases are TGTGCCAGCAGTAGGACAGGGGGCGGCACCGGGGAGCTGTTTTTT. Its translation is CASSRTGGGTGELFF.